The sample holds one count of the clone carrying this T cell receptor beta chain. The data were obtained in a study of blood T cell repertoires in COVID-19. TCRdb keeps only in-frame clones here, not all; method: immunoSEQ multiplex PCR. The sample carries around 290,000 clones, approximately 86% recorded once. CDR1 and CDR2 from the germline V gene are ENHRY and SYGVKD. V lost 6 bases and J lost 5; bases outside the gene matches: 12. This CDR3 is built from 16 residues. Clinical histories supplied by participants themselves formed the basis of cohort assignment. The chain combines TRBV10-3 with TRBJ1-5; TRBD1 matches at 8 bases. Sequenced material: PBMCs or T cells enriched from blood (not recorded which). The TCR was taken from a young woman who had recovered from COVID-19. The CDR3 loop is CAISHKRTGSDQPQHF. The DNA of the CDR3 is TGTGCCATCAGCCATAAACGGACAGGGAGCGATCAGCCCCAGCATTTT.